This T cell receptor (beta chain) was captured by sequencing in a study of T cell changes during pregnancy in multiple sclerosis (dated 2019 in TCRdb). Looking at the study overall: The study looked at changes in the T cell repertoire across pregnancy in women with multiple sclerosis.

Libraries were constructed by the immunoSEQ multiplex PCR assay. This is the immuneACCESS table as TCRdb keeps it, with only in-frame sequences that have V and J called. A part of the clones is gone; compared with another copy, unresolved V genes explain less than half, and the rest is unexplained. Here the sample has approximately 53,000 clones; around 90% occur a single time. The leading ten clones occupy 0.2% to 0.3% of the sample. With respect to this clone: The antigen it recognizes is unknown. Within one base of it there is no much larger clone, and no base qualities were kept.

Based on the germline V gene, the CDR1 and CDR2 sequences are MDHEN and SYDVKM. The V and J ends are trimmed by 2 bases and 7 bases, leaving 18 bases between them. The CDR3 spans 17 residues, from the cysteine through the phenylalanine. The entry retains the CDR3 DNA only, 51 bases that are in frame from base 1. Recombination linked TRBV28 to TRBJ1-6; the D gene is possibly TRBD1, with 6 bases matching. Here the sequenced sample was CD4+ T cells from peripheral blood mononuclear cells, taken in the second trimester of pregnancy. The source of this sequence is a female donor with multiple sclerosis, enrolled in a pregnancy study. The DNA reads TGTGCCAGCAGTTTACCGGGGGAGGGACATCGAAATTCACCCCTCCACTTT. Its protein reads: CASSLPGEGHRNSPLHF.